There are many counts of the clone carrying this T cell receptor beta chain. The antigen is not known. For each subset, genomic DNA was distributed in equal portions over several immunoSEQ plates. Clones were read by immunoSEQ multiplex PCR, and TCRdb kept only the in-frame ones, dropping some. Here the sample spans about a million clones, around 76% being singletons. This sample was included in a study of shared clonotypes between healthy human individuals. Germline-derived CDR1 and CDR2 are LGHNA and YNFKEQ. This CDR3 is built from 18 residues. Trimming removed 5 bases from V and 3 bases from J; junction bases left unmatched: 9. Study-wide findings and caveats: Clonotypes that were shared across a few donors made up roughly 5.2% of naive CD4 clonotypes.

This TCR derives from a man aged 18 to 29 in good health. The chain links TRBV4-2 to TRBJ2-2; 13 bases map to TRBD2. Sample: memory CD4+ T cells sorted from blood. Subset meaning: CD45RA-negative fraction. The DNA of the CDR3 is TGTGCCAGCAGCGCATACGGACTAGCGGGGGTGCACACCGGGGAGCTGTTTTTT. Its translation: CASSAYGLAGVHTGELFF.